What follows are 11 T cell receptor beta chains derived from one specimen sequenced in a study of T cell responses to AZD1222 COVID-19 vaccine. Profiled with immunoSEQ multiplex PCR; TCRdb holds only in-frame clones, not every one. The table shows under 95,000 clones, with around 85% occurring only once. Sequences were derived from peripheral blood, sampled 28 days after the second AZD1222 dose. The receptors originated from an adult who received the AZD1222 COVID-19 vaccine.

The chain joins TRBV5-5 to TRBJ2-7, with 7 bases matching TRBD1. The J segment lost 0 bases and the V segment lost 4 bases, leaving 7 bases of the junction unmatched. Looked up from germline, CDR1 is SGHKS and CDR2 is YYEKEE (reference sequence). This CDR3 is 15 amino acids long. CDR3 protein: CASSGVRQGSYEQYF. The CDR3 region has the DNA TGTGCCAGCAGCGGAGTGAGACAGGGCTCCTACGAGCAGTACTTC.

The V gene is TRBV19, the J gene TRBJ1-5; D not certain. Trimming shortened V by 7 bases and J by 0 bases, and 13 bases separated the two germline ends. CDR1 is LNHDA, CDR2 SQIVND, per germline (reference sequence). There are 15 residues in the CDR3. Here the CDR3 reads CASIDNLGSNQPQHF. CDR3 nucleotides: TGTGCCAGTATAGATAACTTGGGTAGCAATCAGCCCCAGCATTTT.

This clone has only one observation. The chain joins TRBV4-3 to TRBJ2-5, with D perhaps matching TRBD1 (5 bases). Between the trimmed V and J ends, which lost 1 base and 2 bases, there was a span of 11 bases. Germline CDR1 and CDR2: LGHNA and YSLEER. The CDR3 contains 15 residues. This chain's CDR3 is CASSQGAGKQETQYF. The CDR3 DNA is TGCGCCAGCAGCCAAGGGGCAGGGAAACAAGAGACCCAGTACTTC.

V gene TRBV5-8 combines with J gene TRBJ2-2; D gene unclear. The length of the CDR3 is 14 residues. V was cut by 5 bases and J by 4 bases, with 12 bases left in between. CDR1 and CDR2 (germline): SGHTS, YDEGEE. CDR3 coding DNA: TGTGCCAGCAGGAAACGAGAGAGCACCGGGGAGCTGTTTTTT. Translated, it gives CASRKRESTGELFF.

V gene TRBV9 combines with J gene TRBJ2-7; 10 nucleotides line up with TRBD1. V lost 3 bases and J lost 3; bases outside the gene matches: 6. Germline V gene lookup returns CDR1 SGDLS and CDR2 YYNGEE. The CDR3 spans 15 residues. The CDR3 DNA reads as TGTGCCAGCAGCGAGGGACAGGGGTGGAACTACGAGCAGTACTTC. Its protein is CASSEGQGWNYEQYF.

This clone was counted between two and nine times. This sequence joins TRBV27 and TRBJ1-5; D remains unclear. Per germline, CDR1 MNHEY and CDR2 SMNVEV (reference sequence). The CDR3 has 15 amino acids. Trimming cost V 4 bases and J 6 bases, with 16 bases left between them. CDR3: CASSSPRGKGQPQHF. CDR3 nucleotides: TGTGCCAGCAGTTCCCCCCGGGGTAAGGGTCAGCCCCAGCATTTT.

The V call is TRBV5-1, the J call TRBJ2-3; 7 bases fit TRBD1. J was trimmed by 2 bases and V by 2 bases; bases with no gene match: 11. The CDR3 covers 17 residues. Germline-derived CDR1 and CDR2 are SGHRS and YFSETQ. This chain's CDR3 is CASSFKPGQPTTDTQYF. Written as DNA, the CDR3 is TGCGCCAGCAGCTTCAAACCGGGACAGCCTACCACAGATACGCAGTATTTT.

This chain connects TRBV5-6 to TRBJ1-1; D unresolved. This CDR3 comprises 14 residues. V shed 1 base and J shed 1 base, with 8 bases lying between them. Looked up from germline, CDR1 is SGHDT and CDR2 is YYEEEE. CDR3 sequence (DNA): TGTGCCAGCAGCTTGACGGGCAGGAACACTGAAGCTTTCTTT. Its protein is CASSLTGRNTEAFF.

This chain connects TRBV29-1 to TRBJ2-2; either TRBD1 or TRBD2 may supply D (5 bases each). CDR1 and CDR2 from the germline V gene are SQVTM and ANQGSEA. Trimming stripped 7 bases from V and 6 bases from J, with 15 bases between. This CDR3 is 13 amino acids long. The CDR3 region is CSGQGVYAGELFF. The CDR3 DNA follows: TGCAGCGGTCAGGGAGTCTACGCCGGGGAGCTGTTTTTT.

The chain couples TRBV19 to TRBJ2-7; possible D gene TRBD2, 6 bases. The V end was cut by 4 bases, the J end by 5 bases, with 15 bases between. This CDR3 has 14 residues. Germline loops: CDR1 LNHDA, CDR2 SQIVND (reference sequence). CDR3 sequence reads: CASSTNSGVDEQYF. CDR3 bases: TGTGCCAGTAGTACAAATTCGGGGGTCGACGAGCAGTACTTC.

The chain employs TRBV7-9 and TRBJ1-2; D ambiguous. In germline, CDR1 is SEHNR, CDR2 FQNEAQ (reference sequence). The CDR3 is 15 amino acids. Deletions cut 0 bases from V and 6 bases from J, with 14 bases between. The CDR3: CASSLAGYFSDGYTF. In DNA form, the CDR3 reads TGTGCCAGCAGCTTAGCAGGGTACTTTTCGGATGGCTACACCTTC.